Listed below are T cell receptor beta chains from one sample, sequenced in a study of T cells after posttransplantation cyclophosphamide. Sequencing was performed with immunoSEQ multiplex PCR; in TCRdb, only in-frame clones are kept and a portion is missing. This sample has about 16,000 clones; about 91% occur once, and the top ten carry 0.5% to 0.6%. The sample consisted of CD4+ T cells sorted from blood, taken after allogeneic stem cell transplant with posttransplant cyclophosphamide. The receptors were sampled from a male patient aged 60-69 years who received an allogeneic stem cell transplant from a related donor and was CMV-positive. Certain T cells may be donor cells from the graft. CDR3s include the opening cysteine and the closing phenylalanine or tryptophan. The order of the fields is V gene, clone size, J gene, D gene, CDR3 protein, CDR3 DNA. A D gene is named only where the DNA matches it firmly. The size field is filled for only some rows; it gives once, few, many or a size class.

TRBV7-9	few	TRBJ2-2	NA	CASSLQGGDTGELFF	TGTGCCAGCAGCCTACAGGGTGGGGACACCGGGGAGCTGTTTTTT
TRBV27	NA	TRBJ2-4	NA	CASSLSSGPSNIQYF	TGTGCCAGCAGTTTATCGAGCGGTCCGAGTAACATTCAGTACTTC
TRBV7-9	NA	TRBJ2-5	TRBD1	CASSKLDRGQETQYF	TGTGCCAGCAGCAAACTAGACAGGGGGCAAGAGACCCAGTACTTC
TRBV11-2	NA	TRBJ2-5	NA	CASSLGGVQETQYF	TGTGCCAGCAGCCTAGGGGGGGTTCAAGAGACCCAGTACTTC
TRBV28	NA	TRBJ1-3	TRBD1	CASVPGGSGNTIYF	TGTGCCAGCGTCCCAGGGGGCTCTGGAAACACCATATATTTT
TRBV6-5	NA	TRBJ2-3	TRBD2	CASTLAGRLHTQYF	TGTGCCAGTACCCTAGCGGGGAGACTTCATACGCAGTATTTT
TRBV28	NA	TRBJ2-1	NA	CASSLVGGVNEQFF	TGTGCCAGCAGTTTAGTTGGCGGGGTCAATGAGCAGTTCTTC
TRBV27	NA	TRBJ2-5	TRBD1	CASSHDRGRQETQYF	TGTGCCAGCAGTCACGACAGGGGGCGGCAAGAGACCCAGTACTTC
TRBV4-2	NA	TRBJ2-7	NA	CASSQDQSYEQYF	TGTGCCAGCAGCCAAGATCAGTCCTACGAGCAGTACTTC
TRBV7-2	NA	TRBJ2-2	TRBD2	CASSFPSGGASTGELFF	TGTGCCAGCAGCTTCCCGTCCGGGGGGGCGAGCACCGGGGAGCTGTTTTTT
TRBV7-8	NA	TRBJ1-1	TRBD1	CASSRDSNTEAFF	TGTGCCAGCAGTAGGGACAGCAACACTGAAGCTTTCTTT
TRBV18	NA	TRBJ2-7	NA	CASSPRISGSYEQYF	TGTGCCAGCTCACCACGTATTAGCGGCTCCTACGAGCAGTACTTC
TRBV5-1	NA	TRBJ2-2	TRBD2	CASSLIAGSTGELFF	TGCGCCAGCAGCTTGATAGCGGGGAGCACCGGGGAGCTGTTTTTT
TRBV6-6	NA	TRBJ1-2	TRBD1	CASTPTGGSNYGYTF	TGTGCCAGCACTCCGACAGGGGGCAGTAACTATGGCTACACCTTC
TRBV7-9	NA	TRBJ1-5	NA	CASSSDFGTPNQPQHF	TGTGCCAGCAGCTCCGACTTTGGGACACCTAATCAGCCCCAGCATTTT